The T cell receptor (beta chain) under discussion was sequenced for a study of metastatic and nonmetastatic thyroid tumors. For the study at large: For malignant and benign thyroid patients, tumor or nodule tissue and blood were the sources whose repertoires were compared.

Patients underwent thyroid surgery, and none had received any treatment before it. Per the authors' pipeline: To classify distant metastasis in papillary thyroid cancer, a model was built from CDR3 differences across clinicopathological groups. From the PCR reads, TCRdb re-called clones with MiXCR. The V and J calls come from TCRdb's annotation, not from the publication. The data hold about 38,000 clones, with less than 60% observed a single time. Study-level findings and limits: A significant increase in TCR beta diversity was reportedly seen in malignant thyroid tumors relative to benign nodules, in blood and tumor.

This clone showed up just a few times. The antigen is not known. CDR1 DFQATT and CDR2 SNEGSKA come from the germline V gene (reference sequence). The V and J ends lost 0 bases and 1 base, in that order; junction bases with no gene match: 4. The CDR3 runs to 16 residues. The TCR originated in a male donor with papillary thyroid cancer or a benign thyroid nodule (not recorded which). Some clones in this sample may be carry-over from other donors' samples. V usage is TRBV20-1 and J usage is TRBJ2-5, with 11 nucleotides matching TRBD2. Sequencing input: tumor tissue. The CDR3 sequence: CSARDPLAGGQETQYF. The CDR3 nucleotides read TGCAGTGCTAGAGACCCTCTAGCGGGAGGCCAAGAGACCCAGTACTTC.